This TCR beta chain derives from a study of T-cell memory formation after mild COVID-19. General study points: Among clones contracting day 15 to 85, CD4/CD8 was balanced, whereas later expanders leaned CD4+.

This CDR3 region has 15 residues. The V end was cut by 1 base, the J end by 8 bases, with 14 bases between. Germline V gene data show CDR1 as MNHNS and CDR2 as SASEGT. Details on this clonotype: Its antigen is as yet unknown.

Each CDR3 protein is one row after TCRdb ran MiXCR on the 5' RACE reads. The sample has about 110,000 distinct CDR3 sequences; more than 15% are singletons. Sequenced material: PBMCs or a T cell subset sorted from them (not recorded which). The sequence came from an adult woman who had mild COVID-19 (a few samples of this study predate the infection). Cell type and time point are not known. This chain links TRBV6-1 with TRBJ2-2, with a weak D call TRBD2 (5 bases). DNA of the CDR3: TGTGCCAGCAGTGAAGGGAGAGGAGGCGGGGGGGAGCTGTTTTTT. It is translated as CASSEGRGGGGELFF.